In this sample, the clone carrying this TCR beta chain turned up a few times. Its antigen is currently unknown. Germline V lookup: CDR1 PRHDT, CDR2 FYEKMQ (reference sequence). This CDR3 has 20 residues. V dropped 4 bases and J dropped 4 bases, with 31 bases sitting between them. This specimen belongs to a study of regulatory T cells in long-lasting Graves disease. Both iRepertoire HTBI primers and Arm-PCR of CDR3 regions were used to build the TCR beta libraries. Per the original data handling: Detected in the samples were over 60 TRBV and approximately 14 TRBJ segments. TCRdb analysed the multiplex PCR reads with MiXCR anew, one entry per CDR3 protein. The V and J calls and clone size are TCRdb's, not the authors'. This sample has over 350,000 distinct CDR3 sequences, with approximately 14% found just once. Study-wide results and caveats: Public clonotype sharing was higher in persistent than newly diagnosed patients. Newly diagnosed Graves' patients had higher TCR diversity than persistent ones.

Time point of the sample: newly diagnosed GD, antithyroid drugs for less than 3 months. Generation of the TCR library employed RNA extracted from PBMCs. These data also formed part of another study, on T cells in Graves' hyperthyroidism and ophthalmopathy. That source notes: On the basis of clinical symptoms, serum thyroxine and TRAb, thyroid ultrasound and orbital computed tomography, diagnoses were made.

The chain links TRBV13 to TRBJ1-2; perhaps TRBD1 as D (5 bases). This TCR was sampled from a woman aged 50 to 60 with Graves disease. This specimen was peripheral blood mononuclear cells (PBMCs), taken at new diagnosis, from a patient treated with antithyroid drugs. The CDR3: CASSSNVGEASVVGSYGYTF. In DNA, the CDR3 is TGTGCCAGCAGCTCAAATGTGGGGGAGGCCTCGGTCGTCGGCAGCTATGGCTACACCTTC. The full variable domain, in which reference TRBV13 and TRBJ1-2 provide the parts outside the CDR3, is AAGVIQSPRHLIKEKRETATLKCYPIPRHDTVYWYQQGPGQDPQFLISFYEKMQSDKGSIPDRFSAQQFSDYHSELNMSSLELGDSALYFCASSSNVGEASVVGSYGYTFGSGTRLTVV.